This T cell receptor (beta chain) was sequenced in a study of CD8 T cells in ankylosing spondylitis. This clonotype was picked up many times. No antigen is known for it. J gave up 1 base and V 4 bases, and 11 bases lay outside the gene matches. The CDR3 extends over 17 amino acids. Germline-derived CDR1 and CDR2 are LGHNA and YNFKEQ. TCRdb reanalysed the 5' RACE reads using MiXCR and keeps one entry per CDR3 protein. The table lists hundreds of thousands of distinct CDR3 sequences, around 21% of them singletons, with 3.5% in the top ten. Study-wide results and limits: There was reportedly significant enrichment of clones that were disease-linked in matched ankylosing spondylitis synovial fluid.

The V and J genes are TRBV4-2 and TRBJ1-1, with 8 positions matching TRBD1. Sequencing used blood, either unsorted or a sorted T cell fraction (not recorded which). This TCR derives from a female donor with ankylosing spondylitis or in good health (not recorded which). This CDR3 reads CASSREGPTGANTEAFF. CDR3 nucleotide sequence: TGTGCCAGCAGCCGAGAGGGTCCGACAGGGGCGAACACTGAAGCTTTCTTT.